This T cell receptor (beta chain) was captured in a study of response to subunit inactivated influenza vaccine. V shed 6 bases and J 4 bases; nucleotides not matched to a gene: 11. Germline CDR1 SGHVS, CDR2 FNYEAQ. The CDR3 covers 17 residues. Regarding the study as a whole: Every seasonal influenza vaccination brings in few new T cells, the authors suggested.

In TCRdb, the RT-PCR reads were re-called with MiXCR into one record per CDR3 protein. The sample includes hundreds of thousands of distinct CDR3 sequences, around 13% of them seen just once. In regard to this clonotype: What it binds is not known.

The specimen was PBMCs from blood, collected less than 15 days before vaccination. The TCR was taken from a man aged 45-60 years who received an inactivated influenza vaccine. V usage is TRBV7-6 and J usage is TRBJ2-3; 12 bases map to TRBD2. The CDR3 nucleotides are TGTGCCAGCAGTCCGGGACTAGCGGGCACCTTAGCAGATACGCAGTATTTT. This gives the protein CASSPGLAGTLADTQYF.